This TCR beta chain came from a study of cytomegalovirus exposure and HLA in healthy donors. Trimming at V came to 6 bases and at J to 8 bases, leaving 17 bases not matched to a gene. The CDR3 consists of 16 residues. The repertoire was sequenced with immunoSEQ multiplex PCR; TCRdb's copy has only in-frame clones and lacks some. The table includes 60,000 or so clones, 92% detected once. V and J are TRBV23-1 and TRBJ1-2; 8 nucleotides line up with TRBD1. TRBV23-1 is an open reading frame, and its role is uncertain. This TCR was recovered from a woman between 18 and 29 years old in good health and CMV-seronegative. The specimen was PBMCs. The CDR3 DNA is TGCGCCAGCAGGCCAGGGGGCGCGAGGTCCCCCGGGGGCTACACCTTC. This encodes CASRPGGARSPGGYTF.